This T cell receptor beta chain comes out of a study of PD-L1 blockade in urothelial cancer. Study details: Blood analysis took place 3 weeks (second dose) and 6 weeks after treatment start.

Pretreatment and on-treatment samples were taken, numbering 1 to 8 per patient. The CDR3 contains 14 residues. CDR1 and CDR2 from the germline V gene are SGHRS and YFSETQ. V shed 0 bases and J 2 bases; nucleotides not matched to a gene: 2. Sequenced by immunoSEQ multiplex PCR; TCRdb stores in-frame clones only, minus some. The data contain some 84,000 clones, about 90% of them seen just once; the ten biggest clones take up around 5%. The sequence derives from a woman in her seventies with urothelial cancer. The chain couples TRBV5-1 to TRBJ2-7; 7 bases match TRBD1. Source: PBMCs, taken around atezolizumab (anti-PD-L1) treatment. CDR3 loop: CASSLGQGAYEQYF. The CDR3, as DNA: TGCGCCAGCAGCTTGGGGCAGGGGGCCTACGAGCAGTACTTC.